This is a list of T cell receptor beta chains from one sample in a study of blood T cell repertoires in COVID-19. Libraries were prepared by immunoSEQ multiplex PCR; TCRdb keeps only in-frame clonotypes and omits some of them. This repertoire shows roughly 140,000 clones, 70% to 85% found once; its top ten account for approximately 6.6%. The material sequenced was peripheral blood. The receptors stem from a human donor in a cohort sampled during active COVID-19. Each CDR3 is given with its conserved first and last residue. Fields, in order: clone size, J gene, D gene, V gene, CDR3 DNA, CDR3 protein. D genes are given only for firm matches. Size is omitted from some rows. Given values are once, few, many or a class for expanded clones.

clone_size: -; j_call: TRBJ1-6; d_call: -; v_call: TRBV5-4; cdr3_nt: TGTGCCAGCAGCTTGGACAGAGTCACCCTCCACTTT; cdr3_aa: CASSLDRVTLHF
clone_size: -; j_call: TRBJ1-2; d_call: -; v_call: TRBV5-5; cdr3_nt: TGTGCCAGCAGCTTCAAAGGACAGCAGACAATCTATGGCTACACCTTC; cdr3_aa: CASSFKGQQTIYGYTF
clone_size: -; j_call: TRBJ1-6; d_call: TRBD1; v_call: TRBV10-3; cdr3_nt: TGTGCCATCAGAGGGACAGGGGACGATAATTCACCCCTCCACTTT; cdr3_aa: CAIRGTGDDNSPLHF
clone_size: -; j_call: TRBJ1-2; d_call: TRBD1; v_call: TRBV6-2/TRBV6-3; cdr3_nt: TGTGCCAGCAGTTACGGCGGCACAGGGGGTCTCTATGGCTACACCTTC; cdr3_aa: CASSYGGTGGLYGYTF
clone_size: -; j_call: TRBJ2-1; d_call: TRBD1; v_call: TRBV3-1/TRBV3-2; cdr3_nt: TGTGCCAGCAGCCAAGGGACAGGGTTCGATGAGCAGTTCTTC; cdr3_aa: CASSQGTGFDEQFF
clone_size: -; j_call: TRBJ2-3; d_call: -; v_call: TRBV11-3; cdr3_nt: TGTGCCAGCAGCTTAGGTACGACTAGTCAGGATACGCAGTATTTT; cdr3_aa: CASSLGTTSQDTQYF
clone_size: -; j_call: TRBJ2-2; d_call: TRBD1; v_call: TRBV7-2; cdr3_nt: TGTGCCAGCAGCTTACAAGGGGGCGGTTCCACCGGGGAGCTGTTTTTT; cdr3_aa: CASSLQGGGSTGELFF
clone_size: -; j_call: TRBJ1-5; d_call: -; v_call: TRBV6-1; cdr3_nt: TGTGCCAGCAGTGAAGCTGGACCCAGGGTCGATCAGCCCCAGCATTTT; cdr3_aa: CASSEAGPRVDQPQHF
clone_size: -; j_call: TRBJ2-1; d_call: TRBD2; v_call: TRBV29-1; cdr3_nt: TGCAGCATAAGCGGGGGGGCATATGAGCAGTTCTTC; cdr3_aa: CSISGGAYEQFF
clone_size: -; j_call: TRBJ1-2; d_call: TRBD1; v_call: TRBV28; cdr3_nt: TGTGCCAGCAGTTCCCCAGGGGGTTATAACTATGGCTACACCTTC; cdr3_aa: CASSSPGGYNYGYTF
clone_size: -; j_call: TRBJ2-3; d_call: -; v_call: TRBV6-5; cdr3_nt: TGTGCCGGCAGGGCGTCCCAGGGGCGGACAGATACGCAGTATTTT; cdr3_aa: CAGRASQGRTDTQYF
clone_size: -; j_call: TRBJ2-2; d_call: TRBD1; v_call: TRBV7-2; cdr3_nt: TGTGCCAGCAGCTTATCCATACAGGGGACCGGGGAGCTGTTTTTT; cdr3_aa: CASSLSIQGTGELFF
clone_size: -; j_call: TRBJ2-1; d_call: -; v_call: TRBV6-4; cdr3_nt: TGTGCCAGCAGTACCACAGGGTACAATGAGCAGTTCTTC; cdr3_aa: CASSTTGYNEQFF
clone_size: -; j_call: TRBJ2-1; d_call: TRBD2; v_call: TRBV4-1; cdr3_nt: TGCGCCAGCAGCCGGATCCATGCCAGCGGGGGGGTTAGCTACAATGAGCAGTTCTTC; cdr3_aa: CASSRIHASGGVSYNEQFF
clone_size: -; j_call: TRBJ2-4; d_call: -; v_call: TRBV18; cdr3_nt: TGTGCCAGCTCACCACAGAAGGGGCTAGCCAAAAACATTCAGTACTTC; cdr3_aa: CASSPQKGLAKNIQYF
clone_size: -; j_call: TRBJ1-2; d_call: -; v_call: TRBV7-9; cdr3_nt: TGTGCCAGCAGCTTAGAGGCGGCATATGGCTACACCTTC; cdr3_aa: CASSLEAAYGYTF
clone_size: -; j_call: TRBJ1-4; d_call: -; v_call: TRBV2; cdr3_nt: TGTGCCAGCGCTCCAGGGTCAACTAATGAAAAACTGTTTTTT; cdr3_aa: CASAPGSTNEKLFF
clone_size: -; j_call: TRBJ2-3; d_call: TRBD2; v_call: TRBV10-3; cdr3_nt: TGTGCCGCGGGACTAGCTTCAAATACGCAGTATTTT; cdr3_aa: CAAGLASNTQYF
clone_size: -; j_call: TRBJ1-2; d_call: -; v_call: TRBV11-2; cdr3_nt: TGTGCCAGCAGCTTAGTTTTGGGCAGGGACTATGGCTACACCTTC; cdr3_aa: CASSLVLGRDYGYTF
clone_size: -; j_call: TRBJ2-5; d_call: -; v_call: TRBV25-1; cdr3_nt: TGTGCCAGCAGTCTCATGGGGGCGCGGGAGACCCAGTACTTC; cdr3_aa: CASSLMGARETQYF
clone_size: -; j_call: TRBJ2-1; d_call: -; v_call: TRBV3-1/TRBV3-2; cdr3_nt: TGTGCCAGCAGCCAAGATGGTACTTTCTACAATGAGCAGTTCTTC; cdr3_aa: CASSQDGTFYNEQFF
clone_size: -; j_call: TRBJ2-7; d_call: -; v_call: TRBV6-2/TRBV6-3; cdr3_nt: TGTGCCAGCAGTTACGCAGGGGGGAACTACGAGCAGTACTTC; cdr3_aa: CASSYAGGNYEQYF
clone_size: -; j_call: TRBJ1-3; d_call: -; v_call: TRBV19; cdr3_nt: TGTGCCAGCGAACAGGGTGTGTCTGGAAACACCATATATTTT; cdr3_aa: CASEQGVSGNTIYF
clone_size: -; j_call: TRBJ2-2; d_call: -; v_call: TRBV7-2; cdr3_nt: TGTGCCAGCAATCTCATCAGGGGTAACACCGGGGAGCTGTTTTTT; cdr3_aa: CASNLIRGNTGELFF
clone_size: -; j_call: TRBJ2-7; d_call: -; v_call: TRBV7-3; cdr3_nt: TGTGCCAGCAGCTTGGGGCGTGGAGACTACGAGCAGTACTTC; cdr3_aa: CASSLGRGDYEQYF
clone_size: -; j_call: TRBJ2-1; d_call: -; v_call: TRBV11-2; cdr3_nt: TGTGCCAGCAGTCATACAGGGAGCTCCTACAATGAGCAGTTCTTC; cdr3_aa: CASSHTGSSYNEQFF
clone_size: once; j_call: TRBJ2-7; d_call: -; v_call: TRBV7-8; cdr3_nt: TGTGCCAGCAGCTTAGCCGGGGGTAATTACGAGCAGTACTTC; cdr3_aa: CASSLAGGNYEQYF
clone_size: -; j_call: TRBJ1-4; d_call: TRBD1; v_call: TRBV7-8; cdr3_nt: TGTGCCAGCAGCGCGTCCGGGACAGCTTACGGAAAACTGTTTTTT; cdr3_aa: CASSASGTAYGKLFF
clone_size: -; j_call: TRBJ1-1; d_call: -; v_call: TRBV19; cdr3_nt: TGTGCCAGTAGTATAGACTATTTCACTGAAGCTTTCTTT; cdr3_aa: CASSIDYFTEAFF
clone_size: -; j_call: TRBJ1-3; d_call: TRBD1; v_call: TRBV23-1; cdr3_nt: TGCGCCAGCAGTCAATCGACACGACAGGGCTGCCTTACTCTGGGAAACACCATATATTTT; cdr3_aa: CASSQSTRQGCLTLGNTIYF
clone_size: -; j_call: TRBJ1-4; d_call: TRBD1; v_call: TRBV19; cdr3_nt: TGTGCCAGTAGTTCACAGGGGGGTGAAAAACTGTTTTTT; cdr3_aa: CASSSQGGEKLFF
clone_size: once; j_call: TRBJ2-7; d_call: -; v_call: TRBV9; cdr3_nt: TGTGCCAGCAGCGTAGATCAGACAGCGTCCTACGAGCAGTACTTC; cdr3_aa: CASSVDQTASYEQYF
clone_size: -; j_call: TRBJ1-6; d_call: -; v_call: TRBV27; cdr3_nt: TGTGCCAGCAGTTCTCCCGACAGGAGCTCCTATAATTCACCCCTCCACTTT; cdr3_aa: CASSSPDRSSYNSPLHF
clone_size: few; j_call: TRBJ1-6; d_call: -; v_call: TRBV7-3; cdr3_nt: TGTGCCAGCAGCCCAACGGACAGTTCACCCCTCCACTTT; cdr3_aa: CASSPTDSSPLHF
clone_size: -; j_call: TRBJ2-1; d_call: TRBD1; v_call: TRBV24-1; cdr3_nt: TGTGCCACCAGTGATTCGACGGGACAGGGCTACAATGAGCAGTTCTTC; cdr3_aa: CATSDSTGQGYNEQFF
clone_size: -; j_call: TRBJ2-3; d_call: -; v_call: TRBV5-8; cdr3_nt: TGTGCCAGCAGCTTGGCCGGGGGTACGCAGTATTTT; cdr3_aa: CASSLAGGTQYF
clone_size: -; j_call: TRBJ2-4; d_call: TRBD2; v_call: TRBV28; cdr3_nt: TGTGCCAGCAGTTCCTCCGCGGGAGCTCTAGCCAAAAACATTCAGTACTTC; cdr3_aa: CASSSSAGALAKNIQYF
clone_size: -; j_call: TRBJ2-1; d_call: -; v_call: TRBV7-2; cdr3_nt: TGTGCCAGCAGCTATCATCCTCGGGACTTGAATGCGAATGAGCAGTTCTTC; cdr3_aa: CASSYHPRDLNANEQFF
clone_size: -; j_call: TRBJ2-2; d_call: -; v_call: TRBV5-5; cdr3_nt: TGTGCCAGCAGCTTGGACGGGGTCACCGGGGAGCTGTTTTTT; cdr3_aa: CASSLDGVTGELFF
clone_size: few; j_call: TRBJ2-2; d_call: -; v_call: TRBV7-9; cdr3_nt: TGTGCCAGCAGCTCGTTCAGGAACACCGGGGAGCTGTTTTTT; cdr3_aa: CASSSFRNTGELFF
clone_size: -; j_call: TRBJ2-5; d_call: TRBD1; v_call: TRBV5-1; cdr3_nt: TGCGCCAGCAAATGGACAGGGGGCTCGGAGACCCAGTACTTC; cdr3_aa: CASKWTGGSETQYF
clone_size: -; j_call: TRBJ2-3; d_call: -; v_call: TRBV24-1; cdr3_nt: TGTGCCACCGTCGGGGTTTCAGATACGCAGTATTTT; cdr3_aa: CATVGVSDTQYF
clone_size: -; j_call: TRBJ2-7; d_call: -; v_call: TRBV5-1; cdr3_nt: TGCGCCAGCAGAGGAGGTGAGAAAGGCGAGCAGTACTTC; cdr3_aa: CASRGGEKGEQYF
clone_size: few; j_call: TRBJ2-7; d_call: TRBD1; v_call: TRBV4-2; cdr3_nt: TGTGCCAGCAGCCCATCCGGGACAGCTAGCTACGAGCAGTACTTC; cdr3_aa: CASSPSGTASYEQYF
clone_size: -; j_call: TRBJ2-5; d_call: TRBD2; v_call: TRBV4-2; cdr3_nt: TGTGCCAGCAGCCAAGATCTGTTTGGGGGGGGTGGTAGTGAGACCCAGTACTTC; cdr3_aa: CASSQDLFGGGGSETQYF
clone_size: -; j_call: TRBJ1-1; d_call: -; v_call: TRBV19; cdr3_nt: TGTGCCAGTATCCCCCGTCGACAGCCGAACACTGAAGCTTTCTTT; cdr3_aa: CASIPRRQPNTEAFF
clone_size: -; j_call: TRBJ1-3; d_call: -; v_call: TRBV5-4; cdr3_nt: TGTGCCAGCAGCTTGAAGGGAGGAGGGGTGGAACGTGGAAACACCATATATTTT; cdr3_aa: CASSLKGGGVERGNTIYF
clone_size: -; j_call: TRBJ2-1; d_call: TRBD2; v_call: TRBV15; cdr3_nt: TGTGCCACCAGCAGAGTAGCAGCGGGGGTCAATGAGCAGTTCTTC; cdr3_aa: CATSRVAAGVNEQFF
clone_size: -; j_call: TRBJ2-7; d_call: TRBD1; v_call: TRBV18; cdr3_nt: TGTGCCAGCTCACAGGGACAGTCCTACGAGCAGTACTTC; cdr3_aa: CASSQGQSYEQYF
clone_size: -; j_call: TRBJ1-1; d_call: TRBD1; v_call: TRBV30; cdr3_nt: TGTGCCAAGGGGGCTGTAGACACTGAAGCTTTCTTT; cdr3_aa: CAKGAVDTEAFF
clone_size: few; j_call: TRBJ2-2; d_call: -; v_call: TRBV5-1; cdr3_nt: TGCGCCAGCAGCTTCGATGGGCGCACCGGGGAGCTGTTTTTT; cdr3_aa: CASSFDGRTGELFF
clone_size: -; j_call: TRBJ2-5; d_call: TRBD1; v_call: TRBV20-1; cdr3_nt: TGCAGTGCTAGTACAGGGGGCCAAGAGACCCAGTACTTC; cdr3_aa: CSASTGGQETQYF